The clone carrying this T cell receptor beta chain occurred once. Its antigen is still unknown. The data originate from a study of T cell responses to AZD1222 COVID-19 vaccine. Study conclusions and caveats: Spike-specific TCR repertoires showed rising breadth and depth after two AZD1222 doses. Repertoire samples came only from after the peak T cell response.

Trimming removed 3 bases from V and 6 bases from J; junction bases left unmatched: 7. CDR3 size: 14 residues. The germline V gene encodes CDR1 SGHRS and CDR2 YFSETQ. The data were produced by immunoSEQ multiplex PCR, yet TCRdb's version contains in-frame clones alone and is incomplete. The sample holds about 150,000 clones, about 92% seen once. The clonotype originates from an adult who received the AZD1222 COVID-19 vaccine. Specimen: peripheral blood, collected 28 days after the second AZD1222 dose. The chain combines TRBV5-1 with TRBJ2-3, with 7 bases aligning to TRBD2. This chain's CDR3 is CASSYGRRGDTQYF. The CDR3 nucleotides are TGCGCCAGCAGCTATGGACGGCGGGGGGATACGCAGTATTTT. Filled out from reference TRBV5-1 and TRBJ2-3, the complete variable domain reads KAGVTQTPRYLIKTRGQQVTLSCSPISGHRSVSWYQQTPGQGLQFLFEYFSETQRNKGNFPGRFSGRQFSNSRSEMNVSTLELGDSALYLCASSYGRRGDTQYFGPGTRLTVL.